This T cell receptor beta chain originates from a study of blood T cell repertoires in COVID-19. J was trimmed by 5 bases and V by 6 bases; bases with no gene match: 9. The length of the CDR3 is 15 residues. The germline CDR1 and CDR2 sequences are MDHEN and SYDVKM. Seattle participants joined during active infection and were tracked over time. Per the original data handling: Amplification of reference gene primers was used by the study to estimate nucleated cell counts. Generated by immunoSEQ multiplex PCR, the TCRdb table keeps only in-frame clones and is missing some. V, J and clone size reflect that table, while D and trimming were determined from the DNA. The table has hundreds of thousands of clones, approximately 88% seen once; the top ten hold about 3%.

The rearrangement links TRBV28 to TRBJ1-2, with 10 bases matching TRBD1. The sequence was collected from a woman between 25 and 40 years old with COVID-19, enrolled during active disease. The sample was peripheral blood. DNA of the CDR3: TGTGCCAGCAGGGCGTTGGGACAGGGGAAATATGGCTACACCTTC. Translating gives CASRALGQGKYGYTF.